The 26 T cell receptor beta chains below all came from one sample that was sequenced in a study of blood T cell repertoires in COVID-19. Using immunoSEQ multiplex PCR, the repertoire was profiled, and TCRdb retains in-frame clones only, with some absent. The sample has some 120,000 clones, approximately 80% seen once; the top ten hold about a sixth. The material sequenced was peripheral blood. The receptors were sampled from a woman aged 50 to 65 with acute or convalescent COVID-19.

This chain uses TRBV5-1 with TRBJ1-4; 7 bases match TRBD1. The CDR3 contains 14 residues. The V gene's germline CDR1 is SGHRS and CDR2 YFSETQ. J lost 8 bases, V lost 5 bases, and 9 bases had no gene match. CDR3 sequence (DNA): TGCGCCAGCAGGCGGGACAGTGGTAGCGAAAAACTGTTTTTT. This translates into CASRRDSGSEKLFF.

The J gene is TRBJ1-5, the V gene TRBV29-1; D might be TRBD1 (6 bases). Trimming stripped 5 bases from V and 9 bases from J, with 17 bases between. The CDR3 loop spans 13 amino acids. Germline CDR1 reads SQVTM; CDR2 reads ANQGSEA. The CDR3 DNA is TGCAGCGTTCGGTATAAACAGGGCGCGCCCCAGCATTTT. Its protein product is CSVRYKQGAPQHF.

This clone showed up just a few times. The gene calls are TRBV12-3 or TRBV12-4 and TRBJ2-1; the D is unclear. V was trimmed by 1 base and J by 10 bases, leaving 5 bases between them. The CDR3 has 11 amino acids. Here the CDR3 DNA reads TGTGCCAGCAGTTTAGGCGGCGAGCAGTTCTTC. Translating it yields CASSLGGEQFF.

The chain combines TRBV27 with TRBJ1-5; 8 nucleotides align to TRBD1. The germline CDR1 and CDR2 sequences are MNHEY and SMNVEV (reference sequence). V dropped 5 bases and J dropped 2; count of bases not matched to a gene: 5. The CDR3 runs to 15 residues. This CDR3 reads CASSPNRGGNQPQHF. For the CDR3, the DNA is TGTGCCAGCAGTCCAAACAGGGGGGGCAATCAGCCCCAGCATTTT.

The chain has TRBV30 and TRBJ1-1; no reliable D call. V lost 4 bases and J lost 5, with 8 bases in between. This CDR3 comprises 11 residues. The germline V gene encodes CDR1 GTSNPN and CDR2 SVGIG (reference sequence). The DNA for the CDR3 is TGTGCCTGGAAGAGGGAAACTGAAGCTTTCTTT. Translated: CAWKRETEAFF.

This clone has more than one count but fewer than ten. J is TRBJ1-2 and V is TRBV7-9, with D unresolved. CDR3 size: 14 residues. The germline V and J ends were trimmed by 2 bases and 5 bases, with 12 bases remaining between them. CDR1 and CDR2 from the germline V gene are SEHNR and FQNEAQ (reference sequence). The CDR3 sequence is CASSLSFGEYGYTF. CDR3 sequence (DNA): TGTGCCAGCAGCTTATCGTTCGGGGAATATGGCTACACCTTC. The variable domain in full, completed from reference TRBV7-9 and TRBJ1-2, reads DTGVSQNPRHKITKRGQNVTFRCDPISEHNRLYWYRQTLGQGPEFLTYFQNEAQLEKSRLLSDRFSAERPKGSFSTLEIQRTEQGDSAMYLCASSLSFGEYGYTFGSGTRLTVV.

The rearrangement links TRBV25-1 to TRBJ2-1; perhaps TRBD2 as D (7 bases). Trimming shortened V by 6 bases and J by 1 base, and 22 bases separated the two germline ends. This CDR3 spans 18 amino acids. Looked up from germline, CDR1 is MGHDK and CDR2 is SYGVNS. CDR3 amino acids: CASSQTLGGQGSYNEQFF. In DNA form, the CDR3 reads TGTGCCAGCAGCCAAACATTGGGAGGGCAGGGGTCCTACAATGAGCAGTTCTTC. The variable domain in full, with the rest retrieved from reference TRBV25-1 and TRBJ2-1, is EADIYQTPRYLVIGTGKKITLECSQTMGHDKMYWYQQDPGMELHLIHYSYGVNSTEKGDLSSESTVSRIRTEHFPLTLESARPSHTSQYLCASSQTLGGQGSYNEQFFGPGTRLTVL.

V and J are TRBV5-1 and TRBJ2-1, with 9 bases lining up with TRBD2. The CDR3 extends over 14 amino acids. Trimming at V came to 1 base and at J to 8 bases, leaving 4 bases not matched to a gene. The germline V gene encodes CDR1 SGHRS and CDR2 YFSETQ. The CDR3 nucleotides read TGCGCCAGCAGCTTGTGGCGGGGGGGCGATGAGCAGTTCTTC. Protein: CASSLWRGGDEQFF.

The CDR3 DNA reads as TGTGCCAGCAGCCAAACCCGACAGGCCCTTAACTATGGCTACACCTTC. Protein: CASSQTRQALNYGYTF. This rearrangement joins TRBV5-5 to TRBJ1-2; possible D gene TRBD1, 6 bases. Germline V gene sequence: CDR1 SGHKS, CDR2 YYEKEE (reference sequence). This CDR3 region has 16 residues. Trimming took 4 bases from V and 1 from J, leaving 17 bases between them. Full variable domain (rest looked up from reference TRBV5-5 and TRBJ1-2): DAGVTQSPTHLIKTRGQQVTLRCSPISGHKSVSWYQQVLGQGPQFIFQYYEKEERGRGNFPDRFSARQFPNYSSELNVNALLLGDSALYLCASSQTRQALNYGYTFGSGTRLTVV.

This chain joins TRBV7-2 and TRBJ2-7; TRBD2 matches at 8 bases. The V gene's germline CDR1 is SGHTA and CDR2 FQGNSA. Unmatched junction bases numbered 3, after V lost 0 bases and J lost 2 bases. The CDR3 has 15 amino acids. CDR3 bases: TGTGCCAGCAGCTTAGCGGCGGGGGGACCCTACGAGCAGTACTTC. Translating it yields CASSLAAGGPYEQYF.

V usage is TRBV5-1 and J usage is TRBJ2-3, with TRBD1 identical over 9 bases. This CDR3 is built from 12 residues. Per germline, CDR1 SGHRS and CDR2 YFSETQ. The junction had 8 bases not matched to a gene; V was cut back by 4 bases and J by 14 bases. The DNA for the CDR3 is TGCGCCAGCAGCCAGGGGACAGGGATTTGGTATTTT. Protein product: CASSQGTGIWYF.

The chain links TRBV28 to TRBJ1-5, with TRBD1 identical over 7 bases. The junction had 9 bases not matched to a gene; V was cut back by 3 bases and J by 7 bases. Germline V lookup: CDR1 MDHEN, CDR2 SYDVKM. The CDR3 is 15 residues long. For the CDR3, the DNA is TGTGCCAGCAGTTTCCTAGACAGGGCCGGACAGCCCCAGCATTTT. Protein product: CASSFLDRAGQPQHF.

The chain recombines TRBV10-3 with TRBJ2-2; 9 bases agree with TRBD1. CDR3 length: 15 amino acids. CDR1 and CDR2 from the germline V gene are ENHRY and SYGVKD. Trimming at V came to 10 bases and at J to 4 bases, leaving 10 bases not matched to a gene. DNA of the CDR3: TGTGCCACCCTAAACAGGGGGCGCGGCACCGGGGAGCTGTTTTTT. Protein product: CATLNRGRGTGELFF.

The rearrangement joins TRBV7-8 to TRBJ1-5, with 9 bases aligning to TRBD1. CDR1 and CDR2 (germline): SGHVS, FQNEAQ. This CDR3 spans 17 amino acids. Germline trimming cut 5 bases from V and 0 bases from J; bases unmatched to any gene: 8. The CDR3 region is CASSEQGATNSNQPQHF. CDR3 DNA: TGTGCCAGCAGCGAACAGGGGGCTACTAATAGCAATCAGCCCCAGCATTTT.

This rearrangement joins TRBV5-5 to TRBJ1-3, with TRBD1 matching 9 bases. Germline V CDR1 and CDR2: SGHKS, YYEKEE (reference sequence). Trimming at V came to 4 bases and at J to 1 base, leaving 9 bases not matched to a gene. The CDR3 is made up of 17 amino acids. The CDR3 is CASSQWTGALSGNTIYF. In nucleotides, the CDR3 is TGTGCCAGCAGCCAATGGACAGGGGCGTTATCTGGAAACACCATATATTTT.

The V and J genes are TRBV3-1 (or the pseudogene TRBV3-2) and TRBJ2-3; 10 bases are shared with TRBD2. Germline trimming cut 4 bases from V and 9 bases from J; bases unmatched to any gene: 4. Germline V gene sequence: CDR1 LGHDT, CDR2 YNNKEL (reference sequence). This CDR3 region has 13 residues. The CDR3 region has the DNA TGTGCCAGCAGCCCAAAACTAGCGGGGACGCAGTATTTT. Its protein is CASSPKLAGTQYF.

The count of this clone is one. This chain links TRBV6-1 with TRBJ1-2, with D possibly TRBD1 on 6 matching bases. Germline V gene data show CDR1 as MNHNS and CDR2 as SASEGT. The CDR3 contains 13 residues. V lost 1 base and J lost 6, with 9 bases in between. The CDR3 DNA sequence: TGTGCCAGCAGTGAAGTCCCAGGGGATGGCTACACCTTC. It translates to CASSEVPGDGYTF.

The genes are TRBV5-6 and TRBJ2-2; D is possibly TRBD2 (7 bases). With 0 bases removed from V and 5 bases from J, the gap between germline ends came to 17 bases. Germline-derived CDR1 and CDR2 are SGHDT and YYEEEE. The CDR3 covers 17 residues. The DNA for the CDR3 is TGTGCCAGCAGCTTGGCCGATCGGGGGGCATGGACCGGGGAGCTGTTTTTT. Protein: CASSLADRGAWTGELFF.

The chain recombines TRBV5-1 with TRBJ2-5, with a possible D match to TRBD1 (5 bases). V was shortened by 1 base and J by 5 bases, with 18 bases between the two germline ends. Germline V lookup: CDR1 SGHRS, CDR2 YFSETQ. The CDR3 totals 16 residues. The CDR3 bases are TGCGCCAGCAGCTTGACAGCTGGGGCCTCCGGTGAGACCCAGTACTTC. Amino acid sequence: CASSLTAGASGETQYF.

The chain carries TRBV2 and TRBJ2-7, with D unresolved. The CDR3 is 14 residues long. V lost 6 bases and J lost 2, with 14 bases in between. The germline gives CDR1 SNHLY, CDR2 FYNNEI. Here the CDR3 reads CASSLQGAAYEQYF. In DNA form, the CDR3 reads TGTGCCAGCAGCCTACAAGGAGCTGCCTACGAGCAGTACTTC.

This clone was seen once. CDR3 residues: CASSLTRDSSYNEQFF. CDR3 DNA: TGTGCCAGCAGCTTAACCCGGGACAGCTCCTACAATGAGCAGTTCTTC. The V and J genes are TRBV7-3 and TRBJ2-1; 7 nucleotides agree with TRBD1. The CDR3 sequence is 16 residues long. The V gene's germline CDR1 is SGHTA and CDR2 FQGTGA. The J segment lost 0 bases and the V segment lost 0 bases, leaving 2 bases of the junction unmatched.

The V gene is TRBV9, the J gene TRBJ2-3; D might be TRBD2 (6 bases). Trimming pared 3 bases from V and 2 bases from J, leaving 10 bases between. Per the germline V gene, CDR1 is SGDLS and CDR2 is YYNGEE. The CDR3 runs 14 residues. The CDR3 is CASSAGTVTDTQYF. DNA for the CDR3: TGTGCCAGCAGCGCTGGGACTGTCACAGATACGCAGTATTTT.

This clone has a single count. The V call is TRBV12-5, the J call TRBJ1-1; the match to TRBD1 covers 7 bases. CDR3 length: 15 residues. Germline V CDR1 and CDR2: LGHNT, FRNRAP. V lost 6 bases to trimming and J lost 0 bases; unmatched junction nucleotides: 7. The CDR3: CASGPSGQVNTEAFF. Written as DNA, the CDR3 is TGTGCTAGTGGCCCTTCAGGACAGGTGAACACTGAAGCTTTCTTT.

This clone occurred a few times. The rearrangement links TRBV5-4 to TRBJ2-6; D remains ambiguous. Germline V lookup: CDR1 SGHNT, CDR2 YYREEE (reference sequence). This CDR3 comprises 15 residues. Between the trimmed V and J ends, which lost 4 bases and 4 bases, there was a span of 12 bases. The CDR3 DNA is TGTGCCAGCAGCCCGGAGCCACCCGGGGCCAACGTCCTGACTTTC. It yields the protein CASSPEPPGANVLTF.

J is TRBJ1-1 and V is TRBV7-9; D may be TRBD1 (5 bases). The V end was cut by 3 bases, the J end by 1 base, with 12 bases between. Germline CDR1 reads SEHNR; CDR2 reads FQNEAQ (reference sequence). The CDR3 has 15 amino acids. CDR3 in amino acids: CASSFGGRENTEAFF. CDR3 DNA: TGTGCCAGCAGCTTTGGGGGGAGGGAGAACACTGAAGCTTTCTTT. The full variable domain, with the rest looked up from reference TRBV7-9 and TRBJ1-1, is DTGVSQNPRHKITKRGQNVTFRCDPISEHNRLYWYRQTLGQGPEFLTYFQNEAQLEKSRLLSDRFSAERPKGSFSTLEIQRTEQGDSAMYLCASSFGGRENTEAFFGQGTRLTVV.

The chain uses TRBV5-1 and TRBJ2-2; tentative D call: TRBD1 (6 bases). Trimming stripped 0 bases from V and 5 bases from J, with 11 bases between. CDR1 SGHRS and CDR2 YFSETQ come from the germline V gene. The CDR3 has 15 amino acids. The DNA for the CDR3 is TGCGCCAGCAGCTTGGACAGGGCCACGACCGGGGAGCTGTTTTTT. It encodes CASSLDRATTGELFF.